These 16 T cell receptor beta chains were all obtained from the same sample, sequenced in a study of graft-versus-host responses after intestinal transplantation. No antigens are known for them. Data came from immunoSEQ multiplex PCR; TCRdb stores just in-frame clones and leaves some out. The sample holds some 110,000 clones, 85% to 95% seen once. The material was unstimulated CD4+ T cells sorted from spleen or lymph node cells, obtained before transplant. All receptors derive from a human donor who was the organ donor for an intestinal transplant.

This sequence joins TRBV19 and TRBJ1-2; D unresolved. There are 13 residues in the CDR3. Germline values: CDR1 LNHDA, CDR2 SQIVND (reference sequence). With 7 bases removed from V and 0 bases from J, the gap between germline ends came to 9 bases. DNA for the CDR3: TGTGCCAGTAATCCTTCGGCTAACTATGGCTACACCTTC. Its protein product is CASNPSANYGYTF.

The chain has TRBV29-1 and TRBJ2-7, with unresolved D. The CDR3 length is 12 residues. V lost 4 bases and J 4 bases, leaving 11 bases between the germline ends. Germline CDR1 is SQVTM and CDR2 is ANQGSEA. This CDR3 is CSVGQVGYEQYF. Here the CDR3 DNA reads TGCAGCGTTGGCCAGGTCGGATACGAGCAGTACTTC.

The rearrangement links TRBV5-1 to TRBJ1-1; the D gene is possibly TRBD1 (5 bases). Deletions cut 0 bases from V and 3 bases from J, with 9 bases between. Germline CDR1 is SGHRS and CDR2 is YFSETQ. This CDR3 has 14 residues. In DNA, the CDR3 is TGCGCCAGCAGCTTGGGACAGATTTACACTGAAGCTTTCTTT. Its translation is CASSLGQIYTEAFF.

This chain links TRBV27 with TRBJ2-5, with TRBD2 matching over 9 bases. Matching the DNA end better, TRBJ2-7 makes the J call doubtful. The CDR3 extends over 14 amino acids. Germline assignment: CDR1 MNHEY and CDR2 SMNVEV (reference sequence). As DNA, the CDR3 is TGTGCCAGCAGTTTCGGACTAGCGTTCAACGAGCAGTACTTC. Amino acids: CASSFGLAFNEQYF.

The rearrangement joins TRBV6-5 to TRBJ2-7; D is uncertain. Trimming took off 6 bases at V and 5 bases at J, with 8 bases between the two ends. The CDR3 covers 11 residues. Germline loops: CDR1 MNHEY, CDR2 SVGAGI. The CDR3 loop is CASRRFNEQYF. In nucleotides, the CDR3 is TGTGCCAGCAGGCGTTTCAACGAGCAGTACTTC.

The chain combines TRBV18 with TRBJ2-1; 7 bases fit TRBD1. This CDR3 has 15 amino acids. V shed 3 bases and J 2 bases; nucleotides not matched to a gene: 4. Germline loops: CDR1 KGHSH, CDR2 LQKENI. The CDR3 reads CASSPVGTAYNEQFF. CDR3 nucleotides: TGTGCCAGCTCACCCGTTGGGACAGCCTACAATGAGCAGTTCTTC.

This sequence joins TRBV28 and TRBJ1-2, with 7 nucleotides matching TRBD1. Germline assignment: CDR1 MDHEN and CDR2 SYDVKM. This CDR3 contains 13 residues. With 3 bases clipped from V and 7 bases from J, the junction kept 5 bases outside the gene matches. This CDR3 is CASSFPGQRGYTF. Here the CDR3 DNA reads TGTGCCAGCAGTTTCCCGGGACAGCGTGGCTACACCTTC.

The rearrangement joins TRBV30 to TRBJ1-1; unclear D gene. The CDR3 length is 12 residues. Germline V CDR1 and CDR2: GTSNPN, SVGIG (reference sequence). V lost 5 bases to trimming and J lost 3 bases, with 10 bases between them. In nucleotides, the CDR3 is TGTGCCTGGGGAAGTGAGTACACTGAAGCTTTCTTT. Its protein product is CAWGSEYTEAFF. Combining the CDR3 with reference TRBV30 and TRBJ1-1 gives the whole variable domain SQTIHQWPATLVQPVGSPLSLECTVEGTSNPNLYWYRQAAGRGLQLLFYSVGIGQISSEVPQNLSASRPQDRQFILSSKKLLLSDSGFYLCAWGSEYTEAFFGQGTRLTVV.

DNA for the CDR3: TGTGCCAGCAGTCTAGGGTCTGGGATGGGAGGAAACACCATATATTTT. Protein: CASSLGSGMGGNTIYF. V usage is TRBV13 and J usage is TRBJ1-3; no clear D gene. Trimming left V 6 bases short and J 4 bases short, with 19 bases between. Germline CDR1 and CDR2: PRHDT and FYEKMQ (reference sequence). The CDR3 spans 16 residues.

V usage is TRBV4-2 and J usage is TRBJ1-2, with unresolved D. CDR1 is LGHNA and CDR2 is YNFKEQ in the germline V gene. V was shortened by 0 bases and J by 0 bases, with 5 bases between the two germline ends. The CDR3 has 14 residues. The CDR3 region has the DNA TGTGCCAGCAGCCAAGACGGGGCTAACTATGGCTACACCTTC. Translating it yields CASSQDGANYGYTF.

The DNA for the CDR3 is TGTGCCAGCAGCCCGGTGGGACAGGGCTACGAGCAGTACTTC. Residues: CASSPVGQGYEQYF. The V call is TRBV5-7, the J call TRBJ2-7, with 9 bases that match TRBD1. TRBV5-7 is an open reading frame, and its role is uncertain. There are 14 residues in the CDR3. Germline trimming cut 4 bases from V and 3 bases from J; bases unmatched to any gene: 5.

V is TRBV6-1 and J is TRBJ1-4, with D possibly being TRBD1 (5 bases). V was trimmed by 5 bases and J by 8 bases, leaving 12 bases between them. CDR3 length: 13 amino acids. Germline V gene sequence: CDR1 MNHNS, CDR2 SASEGT. The CDR3 DNA follows: TGTGCCAGCAGTCCCAGGGCGTGGGAAAAACTGTTTTTT. Translation gives CASSPRAWEKLFF.

The chain is built from TRBV9 and TRBJ1-4; D perhaps matches TRBD1 (5 bases). Trimming shortened V by 0 bases and J by 1 base, and 7 bases separated the two germline ends. In germline, CDR1 is SGDLS, CDR2 YYNGEE. The CDR3 is 15 residues long. The CDR3: CASSVEGKTNEKLFF. The DNA for the CDR3 is TGTGCCAGCAGCGTAGAGGGGAAAACTAATGAAAAACTGTTTTTT.

This clone was recorded once. The chain employs TRBV7-2 and TRBJ2-7, with 8 bases lining up with TRBD2. The CDR3 extends over 14 amino acids. The V gene end was trimmed by 2 bases and the J gene end by 2 bases; junction bases not matched to a gene: 2. CDR1 and CDR2 (germline): SGHTA, FQGNSA. The CDR3 DNA reads as TGTGCCAGCAGCTTAAGTAGCGGGGCCTACGAGCAGTACTTC. It specifies CASSLSSGAYEQYF.

The chain is built from TRBV6-6 and TRBJ2-7, with 10 bases lining up with TRBD2. This CDR3 spans 16 amino acids. Germline assignment: CDR1 MNHNY and CDR2 SVGAGI (reference sequence). J gave up 2 bases and V 2 bases, and 6 bases lay outside the gene matches. The CDR3 DNA follows: TGTGCCAGCAGTTACCGACTAGCGGGCTCTACCTACGAGCAGTACTTC. Its translation is CASSYRLAGSTYEQYF.

This chain joins TRBV28 and TRBJ2-7; TRBD2 aligns across 7 bases. V dropped 3 bases and J dropped 7; count of bases not matched to a gene: 9. The CDR3 spans 14 residues. Germline V gene lookup returns CDR1 MDHEN and CDR2 SYDVKM. CDR3 nucleotides: TGTGCCAGCAGTTTCATCTGGGGAGGGCTTGAGCAGTACTTC. Translated: CASSFIWGGLEQYF.